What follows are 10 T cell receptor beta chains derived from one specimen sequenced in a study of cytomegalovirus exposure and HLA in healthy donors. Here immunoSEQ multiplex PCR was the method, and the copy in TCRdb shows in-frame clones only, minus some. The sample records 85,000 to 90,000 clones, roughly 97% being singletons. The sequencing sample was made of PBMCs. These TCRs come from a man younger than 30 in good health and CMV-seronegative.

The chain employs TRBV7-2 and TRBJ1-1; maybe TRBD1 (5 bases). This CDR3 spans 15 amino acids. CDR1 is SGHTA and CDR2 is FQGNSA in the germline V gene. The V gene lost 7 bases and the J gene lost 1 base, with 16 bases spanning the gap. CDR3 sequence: CASTRGGMGNTEAFF. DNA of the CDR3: TGTGCCAGCACCCGTGGGGGGATGGGGAACACTGAAGCTTTCTTT.

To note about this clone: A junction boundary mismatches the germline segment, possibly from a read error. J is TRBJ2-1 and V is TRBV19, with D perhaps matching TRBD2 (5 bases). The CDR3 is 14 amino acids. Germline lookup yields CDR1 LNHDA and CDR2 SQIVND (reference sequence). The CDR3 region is CASSIGRGNNEQFF. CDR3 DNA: TGTGCCAGTAGCATAGGCCGGGGAAACAATGAGCAGTTCTTC.

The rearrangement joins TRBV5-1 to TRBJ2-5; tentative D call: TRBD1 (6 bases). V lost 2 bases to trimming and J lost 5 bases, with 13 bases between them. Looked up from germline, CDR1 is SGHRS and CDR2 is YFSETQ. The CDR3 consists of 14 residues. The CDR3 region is CASSFQGSGETQYF. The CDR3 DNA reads TGCGCCAGCAGCTTCCAGGGGTCGGGGGAGACCCAGTACTTC.

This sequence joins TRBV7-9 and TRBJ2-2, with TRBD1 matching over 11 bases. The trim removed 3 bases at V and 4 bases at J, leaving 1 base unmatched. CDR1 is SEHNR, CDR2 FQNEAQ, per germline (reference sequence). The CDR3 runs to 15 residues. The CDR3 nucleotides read TGTGCCAGCAGCTTGGGACAGGGGGTCACCGGGGAGCTGTTTTTT. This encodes CASSLGQGVTGELFF.

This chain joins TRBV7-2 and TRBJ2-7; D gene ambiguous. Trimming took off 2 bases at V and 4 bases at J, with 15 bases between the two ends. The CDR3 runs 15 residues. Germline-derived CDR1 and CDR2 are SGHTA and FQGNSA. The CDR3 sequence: CASSLRSPTSYEQYF. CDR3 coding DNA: TGTGCCAGCAGCTTAAGAAGCCCGACATCTTACGAGCAGTACTTC.

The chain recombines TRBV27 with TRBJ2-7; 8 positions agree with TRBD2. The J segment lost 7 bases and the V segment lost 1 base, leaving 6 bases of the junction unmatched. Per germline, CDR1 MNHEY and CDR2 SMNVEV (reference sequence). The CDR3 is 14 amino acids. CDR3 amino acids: CASSLLGSGREQYF. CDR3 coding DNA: TGTGCCAGCAGTTTATTGGGGAGCGGGAGAGAGCAGTACTTC.

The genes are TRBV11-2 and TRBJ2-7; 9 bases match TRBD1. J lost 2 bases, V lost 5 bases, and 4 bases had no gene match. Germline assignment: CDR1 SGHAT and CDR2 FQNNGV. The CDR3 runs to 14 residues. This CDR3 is CASSRTGDPYEQYV. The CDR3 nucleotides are TGTGCCAGCAGCCGGACAGGGGACCCCTACGAGCAGTACGTC.

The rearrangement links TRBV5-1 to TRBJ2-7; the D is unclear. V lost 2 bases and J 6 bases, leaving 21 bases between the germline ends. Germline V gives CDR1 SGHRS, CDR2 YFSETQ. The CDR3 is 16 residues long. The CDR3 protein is CASSFRDSNPDPEQYF. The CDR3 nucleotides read TGCGCCAGCAGCTTCCGCGACTCCAATCCAGATCCCGAGCAGTACTTC.

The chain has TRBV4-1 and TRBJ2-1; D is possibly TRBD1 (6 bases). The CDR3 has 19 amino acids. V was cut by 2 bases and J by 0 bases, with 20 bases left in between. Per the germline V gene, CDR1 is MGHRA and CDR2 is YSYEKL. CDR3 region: CASSQTGSQLFLSYNEQFF. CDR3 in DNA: TGCGCCAGCAGCCAAACAGGGTCCCAGCTCTTCCTCTCCTACAATGAGCAGTTCTTC.

The CDR3 region has the DNA TGTGCCAGCAGTTTAATTCTAGCGGGAGCCGCTGAGCAGTTCTTC. Translation: CASSLILAGAAEQFF. This chain connects TRBV28 to TRBJ2-1, with 10 bases fitting TRBD2. V shed 2 bases, J shed 9 bases, and the junction held 7 bases outside the gene matches. Germline loops: CDR1 MDHEN, CDR2 SYDVKM. The CDR3 is 15 residues long.